Below, one T cell receptor (beta chain) is given with its context. This entry belongs to a study of T cell repertoires in ileal Crohn's disease. About the research overall: About 37% were active smokers at surgery; median disease duration was almost 8 years. Thiopurines (about eleven) or anti-TNF agents (more than 17) were given postoperatively to about half.

Measured with immunoSEQ multiplex PCR; TCRdb has only the in-frame clones, and not every one. This table has more than 4,000 clones, approximately 72% appearing once. The CDR3 contains 14 residues. V dropped 6 bases and J dropped 9; count of bases not matched to a gene: 10. Germline loops: CDR1 MRHNA, CDR2 SNTAGT. Sequencing was carried out using ileal tissue. This receptor was obtained from an adult with Crohn's disease. The J gene is TRBJ2-3, the V gene TRBV6-4; TRBD2 matches at 9 bases. CDR3 nucleotides: TGTGCCAGCAGCGGCGGGGGGGCCTATGCCACGCAGTATTTT. It encodes CASSGGGAYATQYF.